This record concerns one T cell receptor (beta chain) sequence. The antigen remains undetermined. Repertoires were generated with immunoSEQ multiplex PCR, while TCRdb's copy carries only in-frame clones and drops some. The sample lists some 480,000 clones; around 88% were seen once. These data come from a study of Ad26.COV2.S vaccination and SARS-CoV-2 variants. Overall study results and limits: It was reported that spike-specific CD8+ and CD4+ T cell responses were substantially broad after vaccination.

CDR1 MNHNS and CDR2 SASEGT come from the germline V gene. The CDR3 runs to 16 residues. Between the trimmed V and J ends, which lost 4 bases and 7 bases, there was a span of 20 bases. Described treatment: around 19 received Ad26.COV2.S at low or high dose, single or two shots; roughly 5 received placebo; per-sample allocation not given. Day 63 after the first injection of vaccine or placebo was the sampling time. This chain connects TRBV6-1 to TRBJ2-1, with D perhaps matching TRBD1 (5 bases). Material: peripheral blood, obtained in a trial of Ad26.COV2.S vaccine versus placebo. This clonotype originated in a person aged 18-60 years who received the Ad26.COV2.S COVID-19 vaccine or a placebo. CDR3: CASSAPTQGRGNEQFF. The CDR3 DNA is TGTGCCAGCAGTGCCCCGACCCAGGGTCGAGGAAATGAGCAGTTCTTC.